This entry concerns a single T cell receptor (beta chain). This CDR3 is 15 amino acids long. Germline V lookup: CDR1 ENHRY, CDR2 SYGVKD. V lost 5 bases and J lost 1, with 14 bases in between. The sample is drawn from a study of blood T cell repertoires in COVID-19. The method was immunoSEQ multiplex PCR; TCRdb's version includes in-frame clones alone and lacks a portion of them. The sample has roughly 250,000 clones; roughly 91% are singletons. The chain links TRBV10-3 to TRBJ1-2; no clear D. The sample comprised PBMCs or T cells enriched from blood (not recorded which). The sequence came from a man aged 35 to 55 who had recovered from COVID-19. CDR3 nucleotide sequence: TGTGCCATCAGTATTACGGAGGGTGGTAACTATGGCTACACCTTC. As protein: CAISITEGGNYGYTF.